The 21 T cell receptor beta chains below all came from one sample that was sequenced in a study of blood T cell repertoires in COVID-19. Sequencing was performed with immunoSEQ multiplex PCR; in TCRdb, only in-frame clones are kept and a portion is missing. The sample has roughly 160,000 clones, about nine tenths seen once; the top ten hold about a quarter. The source material was peripheral blood. The receptors originated from a man in his sixties with acute or convalescent COVID-19.

This clone was counted a single time. The CDR3 spells CASSQSSANTEAFF. The CDR3 DNA reads as TGTGCCAGCAGCCAGTCGAGTGCGAACACTGAAGCTTTCTTT. The genes are TRBV3-1 (or the pseudogene TRBV3-2) and TRBJ1-1; D remains ambiguous. The V end was cut by 3 bases, the J end by 1 base, with 9 bases between. CDR1 LGHDT and CDR2 YNNKEL come from the germline V gene (reference sequence). The CDR3 has 14 amino acids.

Only one count was recorded for this clone. V is TRBV11-2 and J is TRBJ2-6; 10 nucleotides line up with TRBD2. The J segment lost 1 base and the V segment lost 7 bases, leaving 4 bases of the junction unmatched. CDR1 is SGHAT, CDR2 FQNNGV, per germline. This CDR3 has 16 amino acids. The CDR3 sequence: CASTSGLASGANVLTF. The CDR3 nucleotides are TGTGCCAGCACCTCGGGACTAGCGTCTGGGGCCAACGTCCTGACTTTC.

This clone was seen a single time. This sequence joins TRBV5-1 and TRBJ2-2; 8 nucleotides match TRBD1. The V and J ends lost 5 bases and 3 bases, in that order; junction bases with no gene match: 3. Germline V gives CDR1 SGHRS, CDR2 YFSETQ. This CDR3 has 14 amino acids. The CDR3 protein is CASRETGDTGELFF. CDR3 DNA: TGCGCCAGCAGGGAGACAGGGGACACCGGGGAGCTGTTTTTT.

This clone was seen more than once but under ten times. The V call is TRBV21-1, the J call TRBJ2-7; no DNA check was done on the table's D call, TRBD2. TRBV21-1 is flagged as a pseudogene. The CDR3 covers 15 residues. The DNA for the CDR3 is TGTGCCAGCAGCAAAGCTCCGGGATTCTCCTACGAGCAGTACGTC. Amino acid sequence: CASSKAPGFSYEQYV.

V usage is TRBV18 and J usage is TRBJ1-2, with TRBD1 matching over 9 bases. CDR1 and CDR2 (germline): KGHSH, LQKENI. CDR3 size: 17 residues. V lost 3 bases and J lost 6; bases outside the gene matches: 14. The CDR3 bases are TGTGCCAGCTCACCGCGGACAGGGGCCCAGTCGTGGAATGGCTACACCTTC. Translated: CASSPRTGAQSWNGYTF.

This clone came up once. The V and J genes are TRBV7-8 and TRBJ2-1; 12 bases are a match to TRBD2. The CDR3 is made up of 21 amino acids. The V gene's germline CDR1 is SGHVS and CDR2 FQNEAQ. Germline trimming cut 5 bases from V and 0 bases from J; bases unmatched to any gene: 17. The DNA of the CDR3 is TGTGCCAGCAGCCCTAGAGTAGGACTAGCGGGGCCCACCAGCTCCTACAATGAGCAGTTCTTC. It codes for CASSPRVGLAGPTSSYNEQFF.

The chain joins TRBV12-3 or TRBV12-4 to TRBJ1-5; TRBD1 agrees at 7 bases. Losses at the gene ends were 4 bases for V and 6 bases for J; bases not matched to a gene: 3. The CDR3 sequence is 13 residues long. CDR3 loop: CASSSGGGQPQHF. The DNA for the CDR3 is TGTGCCAGCAGTTCAGGGGGTGGTCAGCCCCAGCATTTT.

J is TRBJ1-2 and V is TRBV6-5; tentative D call: TRBD1 (5 bases). Deletions cut 6 bases from V and 3 bases from J, with 11 bases between. Germline-derived CDR1 and CDR2 are MNHEY and SVGAGI. This CDR3 is 13 amino acids long. CDR3 protein: CASRGQGHYGYTF. CDR3 coding DNA: TGTGCCAGCAGAGGTCAGGGTCACTATGGCTACACCTTC.

V and J are TRBV5-1 and TRBJ1-5, with 7 bases fitting TRBD1. The J segment lost 8 bases and the V segment lost 0 bases, leaving 2 bases of the junction unmatched. The CDR3 sequence is 13 residues long. Germline lookup yields CDR1 SGHRS and CDR2 YFSETQ. CDR3 sequence (DNA): TGCGCCAGCAGCTTGGATACAGGGGAGCCCCAGCATTTT. Its protein is CASSLDTGEPQHF.

The chain has TRBV3-1 (or the pseudogene TRBV3-2) and TRBJ2-3; 11 nucleotides line up with TRBD2. V dropped 4 bases and J dropped 1; count of bases not matched to a gene: 16. Germline-derived CDR1 and CDR2 are LGHDT and YNNKEL (reference sequence). CDR3 length: 20 residues. CDR3 coding DNA: TGTGCCAGCAGCCCCCCTCCAGGGGTAGCGGGAGGGCCCCGCACAGATACGCAGTATTTT. Amino acids: CASSPPPGVAGGPRTDTQYF.

V is TRBV5-4 and J is TRBJ2-5, with TRBD1 identical over 9 bases. V was clipped by 4 bases and J by 4 bases; unmatched bases: 8. There are 15 residues in the CDR3. Germline CDR1 SGHNT, CDR2 YYREEE (reference sequence). CDR3 amino acids: CASSLKGQGVETQYF. The CDR3 nucleotides are TGTGCCAGCAGCCTTAAGGGACAGGGTGTAGAGACCCAGTACTTC. Full variable domain (missing parts from reference TRBV5-4 and TRBJ2-5): ETGVTQSPTHLIKTRGQQVTLRCSSQSGHNTVSWYQQALGQGPQFIFQYYREEENGRGNFPPRFSGLQFPNYSSELNVNALELDDSALYLCASSLKGQGVETQYFGPGTRLLVL.

The rearrangement uses TRBV3-1 (or the pseudogene TRBV3-2) and TRBJ2-1; TRBD2 matches at 13 bases. This CDR3 region has 13 residues. J lost 16 bases, V lost 1 base, and 4 bases had no gene match. The V gene's germline CDR1 is LGHDT and CDR2 YNNKEL (reference sequence). The CDR3 spells CASSQGRTSGSFF. The CDR3 bases are TGTGCCAGCAGCCAAGGTCGGACTAGCGGGAGTTTCTTC.

V is TRBV11-2 and J is TRBJ2-1; 11 bases agree with TRBD2. The CDR3 runs 18 residues. The V gene's germline CDR1 is SGHAT and CDR2 FQNNGV. Unmatched junction bases numbered 9, after V lost 5 bases and J lost 0 bases. CDR3 coding DNA: TGTGCCAGCAGCCCTACCCTTGGACTAGCGGGCTCCTACAATGAGCAGTTCTTC. Protein: CASSPTLGLAGSYNEQFF.

Of note for this clone: An end of the junction differs from the germline gene, which may be a read error. The CDR3: CSVNEGFSHNEQFF. The CDR3, as DNA: TGCAGCGTTAATGAGGGTTTCTCCCACAATGAGCAGTTCTTC. V and J are TRBV29-1 and TRBJ2-1; D perhaps matches TRBD2 (5 bases). The CDR3 spans 14 residues. Per the germline V gene, CDR1 is SQVTM and CDR2 is ANQGSEA.

This sequence joins TRBV27 and TRBJ2-7; perhaps TRBD2 as D (6 bases). V dropped 5 bases and J dropped 0 bases, with 20 bases sitting between them. Germline loops: CDR1 MNHEY, CDR2 SMNVEV (reference sequence). The CDR3 has 17 amino acids. The CDR3 is CASSPYITGLSSYEQYF. The CDR3 region has the DNA TGTGCCAGCAGTCCCTATATTACGGGACTCTCCTCCTACGAGCAGTACTTC.

The rearrangement uses TRBV5-1 and TRBJ1-4; 8 positions agree with TRBD1. The germline CDR1 and CDR2 sequences are SGHRS and YFSETQ. This CDR3 contains 15 residues. The V segment lost 1 base and the J segment 6 bases; nucleotides outside the gene matches: 5. CDR3 in amino acids: CASSLQGAAYEKLFF. DNA of the CDR3: TGCGCCAGCAGCTTGCAGGGGGCGGCTTATGAAAAACTGTTTTTT.

Only one count was recorded for this clone. The genes are TRBV9 and TRBJ2-7, with 7 bases aligning to TRBD1. Germline CDR1 and CDR2: SGDLS and YYNGEE. Trimming at V came to 4 bases and at J to 5 bases, leaving 9 bases not matched to a gene. This CDR3 has 14 residues. Here the CDR3 DNA reads TGTGCCAGCAGCCCCCGAAACAGGGGCGACGAGCAGTACTTC. Encoded protein: CASSPRNRGDEQYF.

The J gene is TRBJ2-7, the V gene TRBV4-1; 8 nucleotides line up with TRBD2. Losses at the gene ends were 3 bases for V and 5 bases for J; bases not matched to a gene: 9. The germline V gene encodes CDR1 MGHRA and CDR2 YSYEKL. This CDR3 is built from 15 residues. The CDR3 reads CASSHLSGGRNEQYF. DNA for the CDR3: TGCGCCAGCAGCCACCTTTCCGGCGGGAGGAACGAGCAGTACTTC.

The chain carries TRBV30 and TRBJ2-7; weak D call: TRBD2 (5 bases). This CDR3 is built from 12 residues. V gave up 4 bases and J gave up 8 bases, with 15 bases separating them. Germline CDR1 GTSNPN, CDR2 SVGIG (reference sequence). CDR3 amino acids: CAWTSGSGKQYV. CDR3 nucleotides: TGTGCCTGGACTTCCGGCAGCGGAAAGCAGTACGTC.

The chain has TRBV9 and TRBJ2-2; 9 bases line up with TRBD2. The length of the CDR3 is 16 residues. After removal of 0 bases from V and 7 bases from J, the junction contained 7 bases not matched to a gene. Germline CDR1 is SGDLS and CDR2 is YYNGEE. This CDR3 is CASSVEGSGSDGELFF. Written as DNA, the CDR3 is TGTGCCAGCAGCGTAGAGGGTAGCGGGAGTGACGGGGAGCTGTTTTTT.

The gene calls are TRBV7-9 and TRBJ1-6, with TRBD1 matching over 8 bases. This CDR3 comprises 14 residues. With V trimmed by 6 bases and J by 7 bases, 5 bases remained unmatched. CDR1 and CDR2 from the germline V gene are SEHNR and FQNEAQ (reference sequence). The CDR3 DNA reads TGTGCCAGCAGTGAGAGGACAGGGAATTCACCCCTCCACTTT. Its protein is CASSERTGNSPLHF. The variable domain in full, with the rest retrieved from reference TRBV7-9 and TRBJ1-6, is DTGVSQNPRHKITKRGQNVTFRCDPISEHNRLYWYRQTLGQGPEFLTYFQNEAQLEKSRLLSDRFSAERPKGSFSTLEIQRTEQGDSAMYLCASSERTGNSPLHFGNGTRLTVT.